The 20 T cell receptor beta chains below all came from one sample that was sequenced in a study of T cells in Graves' hyperthyroidism and ophthalmopathy. RNA transcripts were the template for amplifying TCR beta CDR3 regions. With the HTBI primer set, the TCR CDR3 went through a first round of RT-PCR. TCRdb redid the calling of the multiplex PCR reads with MiXCR, one entry per CDR3 protein. The sample holds hundreds of thousands of distinct CDR3 sequences, roughly 14% seen once. Sequencing was performed on blood. The receptor set was obtained from a woman in her fifties or sixties with Graves' ophthalmopathy.

The CDR3 bases are TGTGCCACCGGCGAGGCCAGGACCTCGAACACCGGGGAGCTGTTTTTT. The encoded protein is CATGEARTSNTGELFF. The chain is built from TRBV24-1 and TRBJ2-2; D ambiguous. The CDR3 length is 16 residues. Germline CDR1 and CDR2: KGHDR and SFDVKD. Trimming shortened V by 9 bases and J by 0 bases, and 16 bases separated the two germline ends.

In its sample, this clonotype was seen many times. The rearrangement links TRBV27 to TRBJ1-1; no clear D gene. V was pared by 3 bases and J by 0 bases, with 11 bases between. There are 15 residues in the CDR3. CDR1 is MNHEY, CDR2 SMNVEV, per germline (reference sequence). CDR3 nucleotides: TGTGCCAGCAGTTTCAGCTATACCCTGAACACTGAAGCTTTCTTT. Its protein product is CASSFSYTLNTEAFF.

This clonotype has ten or more counts. This rearrangement joins TRBV11-2 to TRBJ2-7; 9 bases are a match to TRBD2. Germline V gene sequence: CDR1 SGHAT, CDR2 FQNNGV. The CDR3 length is 16 residues. With V trimmed by 1 base and J by 0 bases, 4 bases remained unmatched. The CDR3 protein is CASSLASGTVSYEQYF. DNA for the CDR3: TGTGCCAGCAGCTTAGCTAGCGGGACCGTCTCCTACGAGCAGTACTTC.

Concerning this clonotype itself: Possible read error: a much larger clone is one base away. The gene calls are TRBV18 and TRBJ2-3; D is undetermined. CDR3 length: 15 amino acids. The V gene's germline CDR1 is KGHSH and CDR2 LQKENI. V lost 0 bases to trimming and J lost 2 bases, with 9 bases between them. The CDR3 DNA follows: TGTGCCAGCTCACCACCAGTTGAGTCCACAGATACGCAGTATTTT. This codes for CASSPPVESTDTQYF.

This chain joins TRBV6-2 or TRBV6-3 and TRBJ2-3; 7 nucleotides align to TRBD1. There are 15 residues in the CDR3. V dropped 5 bases and J dropped 2; count of bases not matched to a gene: 7. Germline V gene sequence: CDR1 MNHEY, CDR2 SVGEGT. The CDR3 region has the DNA TGTGCCAGCAGTGCACAGGGGTCGGCCACAGATACGCAGTATTTT. The encoded protein is CASSAQGSATDTQYF.

The rearrangement links TRBV19 to TRBJ2-7, with 8 nucleotides matching TRBD2. The CDR3 totals 18 residues. V lost 7 bases, J lost 2 bases, and 19 bases stayed unmatched. The germline V gene encodes CDR1 LNHDA and CDR2 SQIVND (reference sequence). The CDR3 loop is CASIHLGSSGTLTYEQYF. For the CDR3, the DNA is TGTGCCAGTATTCATCTCGGGAGTAGCGGGACTCTCACCTACGAGCAGTACTTC.

This clonotype has a count of ten or more. The genes are TRBV18 and TRBJ2-3; D is unclear. With 5 bases removed from V and 3 bases from J, the gap between germline ends came to 27 bases. The germline CDR1 and CDR2 sequences are KGHSH and LQKENI. The CDR3 contains 19 residues. In DNA form, the CDR3 reads TGTGCCAGCTCAGAGCGCCGGCTACCTAAGGGCGGTCGGACAGATACGCAGTATTTT. Its translation is CASSERRLPKGGRTDTQYF.

Only a few counts were recorded for this clonotype. This sequence joins TRBV29-1 and TRBJ2-2; 11 bases line up with TRBD2. With V trimmed by 4 bases and J by 2 bases, 6 bases remained unmatched. There are 16 residues in the CDR3. Germline V gives CDR1 SQVTM, CDR2 ANQGSEA. CDR3 DNA sequence: TGCAGCGTTGGGGGACTAGCGGAGACAAACACCGGGGAGCTGTTTTTT. As protein: CSVGGLAETNTGELFF.

There are a few counts of this clonotype. This sequence joins TRBV15 and TRBJ2-1; perhaps TRBD2 as D (6 bases). CDR3 length: 14 residues. CDR1 is LNHNV and CDR2 is YYDKDF in the germline V gene (reference sequence). The V end lost 4 bases, the J end lost 5 bases, and 12 bases lay between the germline ends. Here the CDR3 reads CATSIRRGNNEQFF. For the CDR3, the DNA is TGTGCCACCAGCATTCGACGGGGGAACAATGAGCAGTTCTTC.

This clonotype appeared many times. This chain connects TRBV7-2 to TRBJ2-7; 9 bases are shared with TRBD1. The CDR3 length is 16 residues. V dropped 5 bases and J dropped 4; count of bases not matched to a gene: 12. The germline gives CDR1 SGHTA, CDR2 FQGNSA. CDR3 loop: CASSPFGGTGSYEQYF. CDR3 sequence (DNA): TGTGCCAGCAGCCCCTTTGGGGGGACAGGGAGTTACGAGCAGTACTTC.

This sequence joins TRBV18 and TRBJ2-7; 10 bases are a match to TRBD1. The CDR3 extends over 14 amino acids. The ends lost 4 bases at V and 10 bases at J; junction bases unmatched: 10. CDR1 and CDR2 from the germline V gene are KGHSH and LQKENI. The chain's CDR3 is CASSLKTGGLEQYF. DNA of the CDR3: TGTGCCAGCTCACTCAAGACAGGGGGCTTAGAACAGTACTTC. Variable domain in full (rest from reference TRBV18 and TRBJ2-7): NAGVMQNPRHLVRRRGQEARLRCSPMKGHSHVYWYRQLPEEGLKFMVYLQKENIIDESGMPKERFSAEFPKEGPSILRIQQVVRGDSAAYFCASSLKTGGLEQYFGPGTRLTVT.

This clonotype was seen repeatedly, ten times or more. The J gene is TRBJ2-5, the V gene TRBV18; 9 positions agree with TRBD1. V shed 3 bases, J shed 3 bases, and the junction held 2 bases outside the gene matches. This CDR3 is 14 amino acids long. Per germline, CDR1 KGHSH and CDR2 LQKENI. This CDR3 reads CASSPTGGEETQYF. In DNA form, the CDR3 reads TGTGCCAGCTCACCCACAGGGGGCGAAGAGACCCAGTACTTC.

In its sample, this clonotype was seen many times. The chain joins TRBV2 to TRBJ2-7; D gene ambiguous. CDR3 length: 13 amino acids. Germline CDR1 is SNHLY and CDR2 is FYNNEI. V was pared by 7 bases and J by 0 bases, with 10 bases between. CDR3 in amino acids: CASKDTSSYEQYF. The CDR3 coding sequence is TGTGCCAGCAAGGATACGAGCTCCTACGAGCAGTACTTC.

This clonotype was detected ten times or more. The chain combines TRBV20-1 with TRBJ1-6; D is uncertain. Germline V gene data show CDR1 as DFQATT and CDR2 as SNEGSKA (reference sequence). The V and J ends lost 2 bases and 4 bases respectively, with 12 bases between them. The CDR3 loop spans 15 amino acids. DNA of the CDR3: TGCAGTGCTAGAATCGGCAGCCTTTATAATTCACCCCTCCACTTT. It yields the protein CSARIGSLYNSPLHF.

The J gene is TRBJ2-7, the V gene TRBV19, with 8 bases fitting TRBD1. Germline CDR1 reads LNHDA; CDR2 reads SQIVND (reference sequence). The V and J ends lost 3 bases and 5 bases, in that order; junction bases with no gene match: 6. This CDR3 is 14 amino acids long. CDR3 nucleotides: TGTGCCAGTAGTATTACCCCGACAGGGGACGAGCAGTACTTC. This translates into CASSITPTGDEQYF.

This clonotype was counted at least ten times. The chain couples TRBV20-1 to TRBJ2-2, with 11 bases aligning to TRBD2. The germline V gene encodes CDR1 DFQATT and CDR2 SNEGSKA (reference sequence). Trimming at V came to 6 bases and at J to 5 bases, leaving 5 bases not matched to a gene. The CDR3 is made up of 14 amino acids. In nucleotides, the CDR3 is TGCAGTGCGGCTAGCGGGAGGTATACCGGGGAGCTGTTTTTT. This codes for CSAASGRYTGELFF.

This clonotype came up many times. The chain links TRBV28 to TRBJ2-7, with D possibly matching TRBD2 (5 bases). V lost 6 bases and J lost 4, with 19 bases in between. The CDR3 length is 15 residues. Germline CDR1 reads MDHEN; CDR2 reads SYDVKM. CDR3 sequence reads: CASSLGGGSSYEQYF. In DNA form, the CDR3 reads TGTGCCAGCAGCTTAGGAGGCGGAAGTAGTTACGAGCAGTACTTC.

This clonotype was seen a few times. The chain links TRBV29-1 to TRBJ1-6, with D uncertain. Trimming stripped 3 bases from V and 7 bases from J, with 10 bases between. CDR1 SQVTM and CDR2 ANQGSEA come from the germline V gene. The CDR3 consists of 13 residues. CDR3 loop: CSVEVQPNSPLHF. CDR3 nucleotide sequence: TGCAGCGTTGAGGTTCAACCGAATTCACCCCTCCACTTT.

This clonotype came up many times. The chain joins TRBV7-9 to TRBJ2-5; 11 positions agree with TRBD2. Losses at the gene ends were 5 bases for V and 4 bases for J; bases not matched to a gene: 6. Per the germline V gene, CDR1 is SEHNR and CDR2 is FQNEAQ (reference sequence). This CDR3 has 15 residues. The CDR3 loop reads CASSTLAGVGETQYF. The CDR3 DNA sequence: TGTGCCAGCAGCACACTAGCGGGAGTGGGAGAGACCCAGTACTTC.

Ten or more counts support this clonotype. The chain recombines TRBV6-2 or TRBV6-3 with TRBJ2-1; 7 bases match TRBD2. The CDR3 contains 15 residues. CDR1 and CDR2 (germline): MNHEY, SVGEGT. The ends lost 11 bases at V and 0 bases at J; junction bases unmatched: 10. The CDR3 DNA follows: TGTGCCCTACGAGGAGCGGGGAGCTCCTACAATGAGCAGTTCTTC. Encoded protein: CALRGAGSSYNEQFF.